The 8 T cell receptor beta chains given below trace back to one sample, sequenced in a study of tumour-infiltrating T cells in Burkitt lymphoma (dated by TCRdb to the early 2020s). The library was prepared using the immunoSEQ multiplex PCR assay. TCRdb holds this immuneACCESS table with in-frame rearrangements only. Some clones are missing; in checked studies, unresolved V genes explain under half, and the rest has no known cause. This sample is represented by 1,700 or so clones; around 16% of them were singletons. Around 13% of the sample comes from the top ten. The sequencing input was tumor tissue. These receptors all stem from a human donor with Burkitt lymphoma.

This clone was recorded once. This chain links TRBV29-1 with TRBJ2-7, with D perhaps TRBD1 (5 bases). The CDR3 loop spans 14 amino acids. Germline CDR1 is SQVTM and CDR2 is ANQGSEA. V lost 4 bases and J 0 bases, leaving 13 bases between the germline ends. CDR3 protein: CSVVGARSSYEQYF. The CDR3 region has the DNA TGCAGCGTTGTAGGGGCCAGAAGCTCCTACGAGCAGTACTTC.

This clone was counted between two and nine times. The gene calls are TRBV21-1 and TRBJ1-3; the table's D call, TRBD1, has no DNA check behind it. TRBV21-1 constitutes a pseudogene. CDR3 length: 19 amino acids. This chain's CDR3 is CASSKVRDRVNRSGNTIYF. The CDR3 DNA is TGTGCCAGCAGCAAAGTTAGGGACAGGGTGAATCGCTCTGGAAACACCATATATTTT.

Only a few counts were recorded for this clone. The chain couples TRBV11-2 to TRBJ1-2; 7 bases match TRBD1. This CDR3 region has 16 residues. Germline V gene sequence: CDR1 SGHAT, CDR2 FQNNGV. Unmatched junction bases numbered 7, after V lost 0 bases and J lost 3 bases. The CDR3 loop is CASSLDLGTDHYGYTF. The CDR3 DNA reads TGTGCCAGCAGCTTAGATCTGGGGACAGACCACTATGGCTACACCTTC.

CDR3 coding DNA: TGCGCCAGCAGTGAGAAACCGGGATACACCGGGGAGCTGTTTTTT. Translation gives CASSEKPGYTGELFF. This chain links TRBV10-1 with TRBJ2-2; D may be TRBD2 (5 bases). The germline CDR1 and CDR2 sequences are WNHNN and SYGVQD (reference sequence). The CDR3 extends over 15 amino acids. Trimming cost V 2 bases and J 3 bases, with 10 bases left between them.

In DNA, the CDR3 is TGCGCCAGCAGTGAAGTACTCACAGATACGCAGTATTTT. Protein: CASSEVLTDTQYF. The chain is built from TRBV10-1 and TRBJ2-3; D uncertain. CDR1 WNHNN and CDR2 SYGVQD come from the germline V gene (reference sequence). The CDR3 extends over 13 amino acids. V was pared by 3 bases and J by 2 bases, with 6 bases between.

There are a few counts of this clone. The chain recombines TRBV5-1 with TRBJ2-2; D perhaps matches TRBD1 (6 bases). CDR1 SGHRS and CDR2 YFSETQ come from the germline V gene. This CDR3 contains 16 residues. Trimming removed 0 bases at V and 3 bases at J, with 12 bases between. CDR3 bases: TGCGCCAGCAGCTTGGGGGAACAGGGATACACCGGGGAGCTGTTTTTT. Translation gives CASSLGEQGYTGELFF.

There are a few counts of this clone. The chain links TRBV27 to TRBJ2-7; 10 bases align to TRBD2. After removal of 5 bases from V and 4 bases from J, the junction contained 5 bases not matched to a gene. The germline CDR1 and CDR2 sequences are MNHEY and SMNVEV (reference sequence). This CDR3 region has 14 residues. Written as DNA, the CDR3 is TGTGCCAGCAGTACCTTTAGCGGGAGGTACGAGCAGTACTTC. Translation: CASSTFSGRYEQYF.

CDR3: CASSLGGRGAQETQYF. The CDR3 coding sequence is TGTGCCAGCAGCTTAGGGGGACGGGGGGCCCAAGAGACCCAGTACTTC. The rearrangement joins TRBV7-8 to TRBJ2-5, with D maybe TRBD2 (7 bases). Germline CDR1 and CDR2: SGHVS and FQNEAQ. CDR3 length: 16 residues. Trimming pared 1 base from V and 1 base from J, leaving 13 bases between.